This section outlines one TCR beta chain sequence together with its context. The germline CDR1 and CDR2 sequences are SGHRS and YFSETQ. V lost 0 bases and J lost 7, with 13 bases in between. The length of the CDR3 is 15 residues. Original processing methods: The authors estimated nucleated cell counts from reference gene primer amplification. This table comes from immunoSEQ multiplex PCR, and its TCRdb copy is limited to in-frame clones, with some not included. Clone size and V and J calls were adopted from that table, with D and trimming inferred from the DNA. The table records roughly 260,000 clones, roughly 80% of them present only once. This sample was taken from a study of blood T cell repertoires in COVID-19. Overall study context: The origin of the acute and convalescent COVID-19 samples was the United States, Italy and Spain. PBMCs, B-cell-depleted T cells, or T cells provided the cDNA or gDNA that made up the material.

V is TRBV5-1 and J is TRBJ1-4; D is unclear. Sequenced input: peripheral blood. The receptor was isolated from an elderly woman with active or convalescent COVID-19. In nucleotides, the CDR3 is TGCGCCAGCAGCTTGGACCGTTTGGAGGGTGAAAAACTGTTTTTT. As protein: CASSLDRLEGEKLFF.